This TCR beta chain appears in the sequencing data of a study of cytomegalovirus exposure and HLA in healthy donors. The CDR3 extends over 16 amino acids. The germline V gene encodes CDR1 MNHEY and CDR2 SMNVEV (reference sequence). V shed 3 bases and J shed 8 bases, with 19 bases lying between them. PCR used 60 Vbeta primers and 13 Jbeta primers. Assay: immunoSEQ multiplex PCR; the TCRdb copy retains only in-frame clones and omits some. The sample yields about 110,000 clones, about 80% seen once. This clone has more than one count but fewer than ten. The TCR originated in a woman between 50 and 59 years old in good health and CMV-seropositive. V usage is TRBV27 and J usage is TRBJ1-4; TRBD1 is a possible D gene (5 bases). Input material: PBMCs. In nucleotides, the CDR3 is TGTGCCAGCAGTTTTTTACGGGACTCCCAGACGGAAAAACTGTTTTTT. Its translation: CASSFLRDSQTEKLFF.